Shown below are 4 T cell receptor beta chains from a single sample sequenced in a study of T cell repertoires in cytomegalovirus infection. TCRdb fed the reads into MiXCR, producing one record per CDR3 protein. The sample lists some 920,000 distinct CDR3 sequences, around 32% seen once, with 13% in the top ten. These receptors are not linked to any known antigen. The material sequenced was cultured CD8+ T cells from PBMCs, taken from culture after CMV antigen stimulation. These receptors originate from a human donor in good health (CMV status not recorded). Some clones in this sample may be carry-over from other donors' samples.

The chain's CDR3 is CASSLTTELYEQYF. CDR3 in DNA: TGTGCCAGCAGTTTAACGACTGAACTCTACGAGCAGTACTTC. This chain connects TRBV12-3 or TRBV12-4 to TRBJ2-7, with D unclear. The CDR3 loop spans 14 amino acids. Trimming removed 2 bases at V and 3 bases at J, with 11 bases between.

A few counts support this clonotype. The chain employs TRBV12-3 or TRBV12-4 and TRBJ2-7; 7 bases are shared with TRBD2. V gave up 5 bases and J gave up 7 bases; unmatched junction bases: 11. This CDR3 contains 14 residues. Here the CDR3 DNA reads TGTGCCAGCAGTCCGGGCGGGGGATTGGGGGAGCAGTACTTC. The encoded protein is CASSPGGGLGEQYF.

This clonotype was counted only a few times. V and J are TRBV15 and TRBJ2-2; D remains unclear. Germline loops: CDR1 LNHNV, CDR2 YYDKDF (reference sequence). The CDR3 loop spans 14 amino acids. The V and J ends lost 1 base and 4 bases respectively, with 7 bases between them. CDR3 DNA: TGTGCCACCAGCAGAGTGCAGAGCACCGGGGAGCTGTTTTTT. Amino acids: CATSRVQSTGELFF.

This clonotype was counted only a few times. The chain combines TRBV4-3 with TRBJ2-3; D gene unclear. The CDR3 extends over 13 amino acids. Germline values: CDR1 LGHNA, CDR2 YSLEER. Trimming left V 2 bases short and J 6 bases short, with 9 bases between. Here the CDR3 DNA reads TGCGCCAGCAGCCAAATTAACGGGGATACGCAGTATTTT. It yields the protein CASSQINGDTQYF.